This T cell receptor beta chain was found in a study of graft-versus-host responses after intestinal transplantation. The germline gives CDR1 SNHLY, CDR2 FYNNEI. V gave up 7 bases and J gave up 5 bases; unmatched junction bases: 5. CDR3 size: 14 residues. Sequencing used immunoSEQ multiplex PCR; TCRdb keeps in-frame clones, though not all of them. This table has around 88,000 clones, under 85% appearing once. Comment on this clone: Its antigen is unidentified.

This sample comprised unstimulated CD8+ T cells sorted from spleen or lymph node cells, obtained before intestinal transplant. The chain links TRBV2 to TRBJ2-3; 11 bases line up with TRBD1. This TCR derives from a human donor who received an intestinal transplant. The CDR3 is CASIGQGAGDTQYF. DNA for the CDR3: TGTGCCAGCATCGGACAGGGGGCAGGAGATACGCAGTATTTT.